These T cell receptor beta chains were read from a single sample in a study of blood T cell repertoires in COVID-19. Repertoires were generated with immunoSEQ multiplex PCR, while TCRdb's copy carries only in-frame clones and drops some. The data show around 430,000 clones, around 88% seen once. Input material: peripheral blood. These receptors originate from a woman in her 50s with COVID-19, enrolled during active disease. Both conserved end residues are trimmed from each CDR3. The size entry is marked missing in some rows and otherwise reads once, few, many or a size class.

clone_size	v_call	j_call	cdr3_aa
NA	TRBV11-2	TRBJ2-4	ASSFLQGSGIQY
NA	TRBV6-5	TRBJ2-3	ASSYSGAGVTDTQY
NA	TRBV6-5	TRBJ1-1	ASSYSRGGNTEAF
NA	TRBV12-5	TRBJ2-1	ASGNAGGARNEQF
NA	TRBV7-6	TRBJ1-5	ASSPGNRGSQPQH
NA	TRBV28	TRBJ2-4	ASSAGLTNIQY
NA	TRBV4-2	TRBJ1-5	ASSQESGGQPQH
NA	TRBV5-1	TRBJ2-7	ASSSLDRGYEQY
NA	TRBV5-5	TRBJ1-1	ASSLDPKGTEAF
NA	TRBV30	TRBJ1-4	AWAGQSNEKLF
NA	TRBV3-1/TRBV3-2	TRBJ2-2	ASRPRGEGTGELF
NA	TRBV11-2	TRBJ2-1	ASSHTWQGAREQF
NA	TRBV9	TRBJ2-7	ASSSYNEQY
NA	TRBV7-8	TRBJ2-7	ASLLGRSSYEQY
NA	TRBV18	TRBJ1-2	ASSPPTPGQGYGYT
NA	TRBV9	TRBJ1-5	ASSPGPYSNQPQH
NA	TRBV7-8	TRBJ2-7	ASSLAQTYEQY
once	TRBV30	TRBJ2-7	AWSASAWRADEQY
few	TRBV12-3/TRBV12-4	TRBJ2-3	ASTRGDTQY
NA	TRBV2	TRBJ1-5	ASSTGGQQPQH
NA	TRBV19	TRBJ2-2	ASGLLAGAGTGELF
once	TRBV9	TRBJ1-4	ASSVRTGASEKLF
NA	TRBV5-4	TRBJ2-7	ASSLEGLIYEQY
NA	TRBV6-2/TRBV6-3	TRBJ1-1	ASSSYTPGATEAF
NA	TRBV11-2	TRBJ2-2	ASRVGGTGELF
many	TRBV6-5	TRBJ1-1	ASSSTDRLNTEAF
few	TRBV7-4	TRBJ1-6	ASTIRRGTGGPSPLH
once	TRBV3-1/TRBV3-2	TRBJ1-2	ASSQDGDSHYGYT
NA	TRBV30	TRBJ2-3	AWRVGGMGTDTQY
NA	TRBV30	TRBJ2-3	AWKTGTGGDTQY
NA	TRBV13	TRBJ2-7	ASSLGLRGSYEQY
NA	TRBV12-3/TRBV12-4	TRBJ1-5	ASRGQGSQPQH
NA	TRBV7-9	TRBJ1-2	ASSPPGGLFGGYT
NA	TRBV6-5	TRBJ1-1	ASSLQVMSTEAF
NA	TRBV5-1	TRBJ2-3	ASSLKARQGSQDTQY
NA	TRBV10-3	TRBJ2-2	AISRTDPNAGELF
NA	TRBV2	TRBJ2-3	ASKGTGGSDTQY
NA	TRBV27	TRBJ1-2	ASSPSGQLYGYT
NA	TRBV5-4	TRBJ1-2	ASSTQGLYYGYT
NA	TRBV2	TRBJ1-5	ASSSRTGLIKPQH
NA	TRBV5-4	TRBJ1-1	ASSARLPGQGTEAF
NA	TRBV23-1	TRBJ1-5	ASSPTTGGLHQPQH